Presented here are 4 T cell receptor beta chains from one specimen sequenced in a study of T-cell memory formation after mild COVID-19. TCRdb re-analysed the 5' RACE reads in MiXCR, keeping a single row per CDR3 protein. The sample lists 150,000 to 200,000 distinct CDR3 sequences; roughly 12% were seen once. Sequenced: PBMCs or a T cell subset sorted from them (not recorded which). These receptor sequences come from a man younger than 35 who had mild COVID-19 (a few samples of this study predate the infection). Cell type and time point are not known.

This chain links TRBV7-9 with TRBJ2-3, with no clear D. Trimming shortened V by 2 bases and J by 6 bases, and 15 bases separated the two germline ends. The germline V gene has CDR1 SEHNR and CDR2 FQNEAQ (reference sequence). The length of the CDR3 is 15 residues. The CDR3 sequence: CASSLTDRLRDTQYF. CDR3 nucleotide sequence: TGTGCCAGCAGCTTAACCGACCGCCTTCGGGATACGCAGTATTTT.

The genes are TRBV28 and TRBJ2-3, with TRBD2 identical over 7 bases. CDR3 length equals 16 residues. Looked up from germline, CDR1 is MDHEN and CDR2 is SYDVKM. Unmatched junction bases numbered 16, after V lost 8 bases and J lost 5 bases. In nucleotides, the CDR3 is TGTGCCAGCCCCCCCCACGGGACTGGCGGGAGAGATACGCAGTATTTT. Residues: CASPPHGTGGRDTQYF.

CDR3 nucleotide sequence: TGTGCCAGCAGCTTCGGCAGGGGTGGCAATCAGCCCCAGCATTTT. Residues: CASSFGRGGNQPQHF. The chain employs TRBV7-2 and TRBJ1-5, with TRBD1 as a possible D gene (6 bases). In germline, CDR1 is SGHTA, CDR2 FQGNSA. The V gene lost 3 bases and the J gene lost 2 bases, with 11 bases spanning the gap. There are 15 residues in the CDR3.

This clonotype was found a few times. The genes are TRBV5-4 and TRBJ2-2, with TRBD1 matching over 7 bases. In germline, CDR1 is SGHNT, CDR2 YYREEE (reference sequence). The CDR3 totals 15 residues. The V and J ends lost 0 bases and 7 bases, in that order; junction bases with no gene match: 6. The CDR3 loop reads CASSLVEGAFGELFF. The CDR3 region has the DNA TGTGCCAGCAGCTTGGTTGAGGGGGCATTCGGGGAGCTGTTTTTT.